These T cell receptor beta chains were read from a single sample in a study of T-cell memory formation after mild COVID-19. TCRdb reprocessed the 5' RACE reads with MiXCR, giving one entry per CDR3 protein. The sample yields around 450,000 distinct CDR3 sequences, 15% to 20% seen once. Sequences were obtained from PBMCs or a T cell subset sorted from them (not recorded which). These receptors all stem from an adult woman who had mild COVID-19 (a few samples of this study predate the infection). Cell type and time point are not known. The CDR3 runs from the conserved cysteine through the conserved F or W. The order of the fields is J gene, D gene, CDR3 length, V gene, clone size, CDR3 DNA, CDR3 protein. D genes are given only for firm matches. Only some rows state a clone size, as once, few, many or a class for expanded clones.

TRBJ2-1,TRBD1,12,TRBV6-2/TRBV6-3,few,TGTGCCAGCAGGGGACAGGGTATTGAGCAGTTCTTC,CASRGQGIEQFF
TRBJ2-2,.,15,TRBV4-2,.,TGTGCCAGCAGCCAAGTGGAACGGGAAACCGGGGAGCTGTTTTTT,CASSQVERETGELFF
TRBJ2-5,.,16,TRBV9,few,TGTGCCAGCAGCGTAGGGGTCGGGGGAGTCGGAGAGACCCAGTACTTC,CASSVGVGGVGETQYF
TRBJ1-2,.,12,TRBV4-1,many,TGCGCCAGCAGCCAAGATATGGAGGGCTACACCTTC,CASSQDMEGYTF
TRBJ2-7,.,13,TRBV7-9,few,TGTGCCAGCAGCTCTTACGAGACCTACGAGCAGTACTTC,CASSSYETYEQYF
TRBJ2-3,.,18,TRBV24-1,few,TGTGCCACCAGTGATTTCCTTAATAGCGGCCAGGGCACAGATACGCAGTATTTT,CATSDFLNSGQGTDTQYF
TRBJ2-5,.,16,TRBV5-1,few,TGCGCCAGCAGCTTGGGGAGGGCGGCAGCACAAGAGACCCAGTACTTC,CASSLGRAAAQETQYF
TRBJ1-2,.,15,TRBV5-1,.,TGCGCCAGCAGCTTGGAGGCCCGAAGTTCCTATGGCTACACCTTC,CASSLEARSSYGYTF
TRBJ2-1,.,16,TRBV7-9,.,TGTGCCAGCAGCTCGAAGGCGGGTCGAGGTGGGGATGAGCAGTTCTTC,CASSSKAGRGGDEQFF
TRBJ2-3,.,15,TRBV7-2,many,TGTGCCAGCAGCTTAGTACCGGGGAGCACAGATACGCAGTATTTT,CASSLVPGSTDTQYF
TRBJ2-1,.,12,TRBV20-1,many,TGCAGTGCTAGAGGGCCCTCGGGCGAGCAGTTCTTC,CSARGPSGEQFF
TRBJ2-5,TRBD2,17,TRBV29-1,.,TGCAGCGTTGTTTTAATATTTAGCGGGAAAAACCAAGAGACCCAGTGCTTC,CSVVLIFSGKNQETQCF
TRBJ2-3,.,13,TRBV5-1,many,TGCGCCAGCAGCCCCCGGGCCACAGATACGCAGTATTTT,CASSPRATDTQYF
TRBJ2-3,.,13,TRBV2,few,TGTGCCAGCGGGCCCCGGCGGGGAGATACGCAGTATTTT,CASGPRRGDTQYF
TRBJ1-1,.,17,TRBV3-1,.,TGTGCCAGCAGTTCCTTAGCCTCAGGGCCGGTAGGGACTGAAGCTTTCTTT,CASSSLASGPVGTEAFF
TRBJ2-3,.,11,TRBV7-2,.,TGTGCCAGCAGTAAATCGGATACGCAGTATTTT,CASSKSDTQYF
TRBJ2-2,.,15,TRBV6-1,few,TGTGCCAGCATGGCACGAAGGATTGGCGCCGGGGAGCTGTTTTTT,CASMARRIGAGELFF
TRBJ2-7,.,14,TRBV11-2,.,TGTGCCAGCAGCTCCTCGGCCAGATCCTACGAGCAGTACTTC,CASSSSARSYEQYF
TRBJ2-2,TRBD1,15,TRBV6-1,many,TGTGCCAGCAGTGACGGAGCAGGGGGCCCCGGGGAGCTGTTTTTT,CASSDGAGGPGELFF
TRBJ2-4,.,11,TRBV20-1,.,TGCAGTGGAGCGGACAGTTATATTCAGTACTTC,CSGADSYIQYF
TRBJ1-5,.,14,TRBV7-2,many,TGTGCCAGCAGCTTAGGGGGAGGCGGCCAGCCCCAGCATTTT,CASSLGGGGQPQHF
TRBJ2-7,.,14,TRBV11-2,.,TGTGCCAGCAGACTCACGGGACAAGCCTACGAGCAGTACTTC,CASRLTGQAYEQYF
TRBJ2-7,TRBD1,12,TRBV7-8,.,TGTGCCAGCAGCCGACAGGGGGCGGAACAGTACTTC,CASSRQGAEQYF
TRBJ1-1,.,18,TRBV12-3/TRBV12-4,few,TGTGCCAGCAGTTTAGGCCCGACGTACGGGGGGAAGGGGACTGAAGCTTTCTTT,CASSLGPTYGGKGTEAFF
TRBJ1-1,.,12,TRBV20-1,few,TGCAGTGCCACACTTGGGGCCACTGAAGCTTTCTTT,CSATLGATEAFF
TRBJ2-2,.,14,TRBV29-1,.,TGCAGCGTTTGGTTTAAGGGGAACACCGGGGAGCTGTTTTTT,CSVWFKGNTGELFF
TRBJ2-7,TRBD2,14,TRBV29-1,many,TGCAGCGTTTGGATAGCGGGAGCCACCTACGAGCAGTACTTC,CSVWIAGATYEQYF
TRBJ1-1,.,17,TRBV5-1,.,TGCGCCAGCAGCTTGGACGGCACTTCCTTGGGTGGCACTGAAGCTTTCTTT,CASSLDGTSLGGTEAFF
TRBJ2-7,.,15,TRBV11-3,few,TGTGCCAGCAGCTTAGATTGGGTCGGAGGCTACGAGCAGTACTTC,CASSLDWVGGYEQYF
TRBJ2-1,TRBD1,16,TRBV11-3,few,TGTGCCAGCAGCTCGACAGGGTTTGATCTGGGCAATGAGCAGTTCTTC,CASSSTGFDLGNEQFF
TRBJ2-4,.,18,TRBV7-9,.,TGTGCCAGCAGCTTAGCGATGGAAACGCCTCGGGGCAAAAACATTCAGTACTTC,CASSLAMETPRGKNIQYF
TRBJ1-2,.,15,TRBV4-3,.,TGCGCCAGCAGCCAAGACCCGCTAGCTAACTATGGCTACACCTTC,CASSQDPLANYGYTF
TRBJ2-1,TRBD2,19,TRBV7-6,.,TGTGCCAGCAGCTTAAACCCCCTTTGGCGGGAGGGCCGAAACAATGAGCAGTTCTTC,CASSLNPLWREGRNNEQFF
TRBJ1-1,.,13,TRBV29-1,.,TGCAGCGTTACGGACCTTCTGAACACTGAAGCTTTCTTT,CSVTDLLNTEAFF
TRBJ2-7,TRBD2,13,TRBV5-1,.,TGCGCCTGCAGCCACCCGGGAGGATACGAGCAGTACTTC,CACSHPGGYEQYF
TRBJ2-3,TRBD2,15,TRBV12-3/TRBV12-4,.,TGTGCCAGCAGTTTTAGCGCGGGAGGGCCAGATACGCAGTATTTT,CASSFSAGGPDTQYF
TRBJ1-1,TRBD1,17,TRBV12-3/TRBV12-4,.,TGTGCCAGCAGTGATCAAACCTCGACAGGGACCGACACTGAAGCTTTCTTT,CASSDQTSTGTDTEAFF
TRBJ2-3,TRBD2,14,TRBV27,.,TGTGCCAGCAGATTTAGCGGGGGGCCAGATACGCAGTATTTT,CASRFSGGPDTQYF